This TCR beta chain was captured in a study of blood T cell repertoires in COVID-19. Study-level information: Donors in the United States, Italy and Spain gave samples during acute or convalescent COVID-19. T cells, B-cell-depleted T cells, or PBMCs supplied cDNA or gDNA.

Authors' methods: Amplification of reference gene primers provided the estimated nucleated cell counts. Using immunoSEQ multiplex PCR, the repertoire was profiled, and TCRdb retains in-frame clones only, with some absent. That table is the source of V, J and clone size, and D and trimming were worked out from the DNA. Of roughly 230,000 clones listed, roughly 87% are singletons. This CDR3 comprises 14 residues. The V gene lost 5 bases and the J gene lost 8 bases, with 16 bases spanning the gap. Germline CDR1 and CDR2: SNHLY and FYNNEI. The TCR comes from a woman aged 40 to 50 who had recovered from COVID-19. Sequencing was carried out using peripheral blood. The rearrangement links TRBV2 to TRBJ2-1; tentative D call: TRBD2 (6 bases). The CDR3 loop is CASSLLWGDYEQFF. In DNA form, the CDR3 reads TGTGCCAGCAGTCTGCTTTGGGGGGATTATGAGCAGTTCTTC.